A single sample is the source of the 19 T cell receptor beta chains below, sequenced in a study of T cell changes during pregnancy in multiple sclerosis. Sequencing used immunoSEQ multiplex PCR; TCRdb keeps in-frame clones, though not all of them. Of some 100,000 clones listed, approximately 94% are singletons. Here the sequenced sample was peripheral blood, taken in the second trimester of pregnancy. Receptors were obtained from a female donor with multiple sclerosis, enrolled in a pregnancy study.

The CDR3 DNA is TGCGCCAGCAGCCCGGACAGGGCCGGGGAGCTGTTTTTT. Amino acid sequence: CASSPDRAGELFF. The chain combines TRBV5-1 with TRBJ2-2; TRBD1 agrees at 8 bases. CDR3 length: 13 amino acids. Per germline, CDR1 SGHRS and CDR2 YFSETQ. J lost 6 bases, V lost 4 bases, and 2 bases had no gene match.

This clone appeared once. The chain has TRBV5-1 and TRBJ2-3; 9 positions agree with TRBD2. This CDR3 region has 15 residues. V trimming: 2 bases; J trimming: 4 bases; junction bases outside the gene matches: 5. The V gene's germline CDR1 is SGHRS and CDR2 YFSETQ. The CDR3 DNA is TGCGCCAGCAGCTTCCTAGCGGGACTGGCAGATACGCAGTATTTT. It translates to CASSFLAGLADTQYF.

This clone was seen only a few times. This chain uses TRBV30 with TRBJ1-1; D possibly corresponds to TRBD1 (6 bases). This CDR3 has 15 residues. V dropped 3 bases and J dropped 3 bases, with 17 bases sitting between them. The germline CDR1 and CDR2 sequences are GTSNPN and SVGIG (reference sequence). Written as DNA, the CDR3 is TGTGCCTGGAGACCGTTTGACAGGTTTGACACTGAAGCTTTCTTT. Translated: CAWRPFDRFDTEAFF.

This sequence joins TRBV10-3 and TRBJ1-1; D is possibly TRBD1 (6 bases). CDR3 length: 19 amino acids. V shed 2 bases and J shed 0 bases, with 22 bases lying between them. Per germline, CDR1 ENHRY and CDR2 SYGVKD. CDR3 nucleotide sequence: TGTGCCATCAGTGAGAGAGTCCTTCTTAGAACAGGGCTGAACACTGAAGCTTTCTTT. This sequence encodes CAISERVLLRTGLNTEAFF.

The chain employs TRBV4-2 and TRBJ2-5; 8 nucleotides agree with TRBD2. The junction had 11 bases not matched to a gene; V was cut back by 4 bases and J by 4 bases. Germline lookup yields CDR1 LGHNA and CDR2 YNFKEQ. This CDR3 is built from 16 residues. CDR3 sequence reads: CASSRARESGRETQYF. The CDR3 region has the DNA TGTGCCAGCAGCCGAGCCAGGGAGAGCGGGAGAGAGACCCAGTACTTC.

The chain is built from TRBV11-2 and TRBJ1-4, with D hard to call. Trimming removed 1 base from V and 0 bases from J, with 9 bases in between. Germline values: CDR1 SGHAT, CDR2 FQNNGV. This CDR3 contains 16 residues. The CDR3 sequence: CASSLGLVATNEKLFF. The CDR3 DNA follows: TGTGCCAGCAGCTTAGGCTTAGTTGCAACTAATGAAAAACTGTTTTTT.

CDR3 sequence (DNA): TGTGCCAGCAGCTTAGATATCGGGGAGACCCAGTACTTC. Protein: CASSLDIGETQYF. This chain joins TRBV7-9 and TRBJ2-5; D gene uncertain. The CDR3 spans 13 residues. Trimming shortened V by 1 base and J by 5 bases, and 8 bases separated the two germline ends. CDR1 SEHNR and CDR2 FQNEAQ come from the germline V gene (reference sequence).

The chain carries TRBV27 and TRBJ2-1, with D unclear. CDR3 length: 16 amino acids. Trimming pared 4 bases from V and 1 base from J, leaving 14 bases between. The germline CDR1 and CDR2 sequences are MNHEY and SMNVEV (reference sequence). CDR3 DNA: TGTGCCAGCAGTTCCTCACGACTGTATTCCTACAATGAGCAGTTCTTC. Its translation: CASSSSRLYSYNEQFF.

The chain recombines TRBV5-5 with TRBJ2-3; D possibly corresponds to TRBD1 (6 bases). Deletions cut 5 bases from V and 5 bases from J, with 9 bases between. CDR1 SGHKS and CDR2 YYEKEE come from the germline V gene (reference sequence). The CDR3 has 12 residues. CDR3 residues: CASRGTQDTQYF. The CDR3, as DNA: TGTGCCAGCAGGGGGACACAAGATACGCAGTATTTT.

J is TRBJ2-1 and V is TRBV5-1; the match to TRBD1 covers 9 bases. Per the germline V gene, CDR1 is SGHRS and CDR2 is YFSETQ. Trimming at V came to 0 bases and at J to 2 bases, leaving 6 bases not matched to a gene. The CDR3 has 17 residues. CDR3 sequence reads: CASSLAPGQGTYNEQFF. DNA of the CDR3: TGCGCCAGCAGCTTGGCCCCGGGACAGGGAACCTACAATGAGCAGTTCTTC.

This clone was seen just once. This chain links TRBV10-3 with TRBJ2-7; 7 bases match TRBD2. The CDR3 extends over 14 amino acids. Trimming cost V 4 bases and J 2 bases; bases outside gene matches: 5. In germline, CDR1 is ENHRY, CDR2 SYGVKD. The CDR3 loop is CAISGSSGPYEQYF. As DNA, the CDR3 is TGTGCCATCAGTGGATCTAGCGGCCCCTACGAGCAGTACTTC.

The rearrangement links TRBV9 to TRBJ2-3; 9 bases fit TRBD1. The CDR3 spans 15 residues. CDR1 and CDR2 from the germline V gene are SGDLS and YYNGEE. Unmatched junction bases numbered 7, after V lost 4 bases and J lost 4 bases. CDR3 residues: CASSFSDRGADTQYF. CDR3 DNA: TGTGCCAGCAGCTTTTCGGACAGGGGCGCAGATACGCAGTATTTT.

The J gene is TRBJ2-1, the V gene TRBV7-3; 16 bases map to TRBD2. Germline V lookup: CDR1 SGHTA, CDR2 FQGTGA. The CDR3 extends over 17 amino acids. V trimming: 5 bases; J trimming: 7 bases; junction bases outside the gene matches: 8. In DNA form, the CDR3 reads TGTGCCAGCAGCCAGACGGGACTAGCGGGGGGGCGTAATGAGCAGTTCTTC. Translation gives CASSQTGLAGGRNEQFF.

This chain uses TRBV28 with TRBJ2-1; TRBD2 agrees at 9 bases. CDR3 length equals 15 residues. V dropped 7 bases and J dropped 3; count of bases not matched to a gene: 7. CDR1 is MDHEN, CDR2 SYDVKM, per germline. Here the CDR3 DNA reads TGTGCCAGCACCGTAGCGGGAGAAAACTACAATGAGCAGTTCTTC. Translation gives CASTVAGENYNEQFF.

V is TRBV27 and J is TRBJ2-1; perhaps TRBD1 as D (6 bases). V was trimmed by 2 bases and J by 0 bases, leaving 8 bases between them. The CDR3 is 15 amino acids. Germline V gene lookup returns CDR1 MNHEY and CDR2 SMNVEV (reference sequence). This CDR3 reads CASSLQGSSYNEQFF. DNA of the CDR3: TGTGCCAGCAGTTTACAGGGGAGCTCCTACAATGAGCAGTTCTTC.

The chain uses TRBV6-5 and TRBJ2-5; TRBD2 agrees at 9 bases. The J segment lost 5 bases and the V segment lost 4 bases, leaving 8 bases of the junction unmatched. The V gene's germline CDR1 is MNHEY and CDR2 SVGAGI. This CDR3 is built from 15 residues. CDR3 region: CASSSLAGGEETQYF. The CDR3 coding sequence is TGTGCCAGCAGTTCCCTGGCGGGGGGGGAGGAGACCCAGTACTTC.

The chain combines TRBV5-1 with TRBJ1-4; 8 bases agree with TRBD1. CDR1 and CDR2 from the germline V gene are SGHRS and YFSETQ. The V and J ends lost 3 bases and 1 base, in that order; junction bases with no gene match: 8. This CDR3 has 17 residues. The CDR3 coding sequence is TGCGCCAGCAGCTCATACAGGGGGGGAAGAACTAATGAAAAACTGTTTTTT. Its protein is CASSSYRGGRTNEKLFF.

V gene TRBV4-2 combines with J gene TRBJ2-2; the match to TRBD1 covers 10 bases. CDR1 and CDR2 (germline): LGHNA, YNFKEQ. The CDR3 contains 17 residues. V dropped 3 bases and J dropped 7; count of bases not matched to a gene: 11. The CDR3 loop reads CASSQNGGTGVVGELFF. In DNA, the CDR3 is TGTGCCAGCAGCCAGAACGGGGGGACAGGGGTAGTCGGGGAGCTGTTTTTT.

This rearrangement joins TRBV29-1 to TRBJ2-7; TRBD2 agrees at 12 bases. The V gene's germline CDR1 is SQVTM and CDR2 ANQGSEA. The trim removed 4 bases at V and 6 bases at J, leaving 10 bases unmatched. The length of the CDR3 is 15 residues. CDR3 region: CSVGDLAGGPGEQYF. CDR3 in DNA: TGCAGCGTTGGGGATCTAGCGGGAGGGCCTGGCGAGCAGTACTTC.